A selection of T cell receptor beta chains follows, all from one sample in a study of fetal regulatory T cell absence and autoimmunity. Clones were sequenced by immunoSEQ multiplex PCR, and TCRdb holds only the in-frame ones, with some missing. This sample carries 95,000 or so clones, 60% to 80% of them seen once, and the ten largest clones take roughly 2%. The sequencing sample was made of pancreas tissue. All receptors derive from a male donor with IPEX syndrome. The CDR3 runs from the conserved cysteine through the conserved F or W. Fields, in order: J gene, clone size, CDR3 length, V gene, D gene, CDR3 DNA, CDR3 protein. D genes are given only for firm matches. Size tells how often a clone was seen (once, few, many) or the class of an expanded clone, and some rows leave it out.

TRBJ2-7,NA,14,TRBV27,NA,TGTGCCAGCAGTTTTCGGGCAGACCGCTACGAGCAGTACTTC,CASSFRADRYEQYF
TRBJ2-3,NA,16,TRBV9,TRBD2,TGTGCCAGCAGCGTAGAGGGACTAGCGGGTTGGCATACGCAGTATTTT,CASSVEGLAGWHTQYF
TRBJ1-2,NA,15,TRBV5-8,TRBD1,TGTGCCAGCAGCTTGGTTGGGACAGGGGTTTATGGCTACACCTTC,CASSLVGTGVYGYTF
TRBJ1-4,NA,16,TRBV7-2,NA,TGTGCCAGCAGCTGGGATGGGAGGGCTCCTAATGAAAAACTGTTTTTT,CASSWDGRAPNEKLFF
TRBJ1-1,NA,14,TRBV5-1,NA,TGCGCCAGCAGCGTTTCTGGGGGAGGCACTGAAGCTTTCTTT,CASSVSGGGTEAFF
TRBJ2-4,NA,19,TRBV27,TRBD2,TGTGCCAGCAGTTTATCAATCACTAGCGGGAGAAAGACCAAAAACATTCAGTACTTC,CASSLSITSGRKTKNIQYF
TRBJ2-5,NA,12,TRBV30,TRBD1,TGTGCCTGGAGTCCGACAGGGCCCCCCCCGTACTTC,CAWSPTGPPPYF
TRBJ1-2,NA,13,TRBV25-1,NA,TGTGCCAGCAGTGAATATGGGGCTTATGGCTACACCTTC,CASSEYGAYGYTF
TRBJ1-1,NA,14,TRBV6-5,NA,TGTGCCAGCAGCAGCCTACGGGATAACACTGAAGCTTTCTTT,CASSSLRDNTEAFF
TRBJ2-5,NA,14,TRBV13,NA,TGTGCCAGCAGCTTACGCCAGTACCAAGAGACCCAGTACTTC,CASSLRQYQETQYF
TRBJ2-5,NA,11,TRBV6-1,NA,TGTGCCAGCACTCGGGGGGAGACCCAGTACTTC,CASTRGETQYF
TRBJ2-3,once,16,TRBV4-3,TRBD2,TGCGCCAGCAGCCAAGATAGCGGGGGGGCCCCAGATACGCAGTATTTT,CASSQDSGGAPDTQYF
TRBJ2-3,NA,14,TRBV6-5,TRBD2,TGTGCCAGCGGCGCGGGAGAGAATCCAGATACGCAGTATTTT,CASGAGENPDTQYF
TRBJ1-1,NA,16,TRBV4-2,NA,TGTGCCAGCAGCCAAGTAACGGGGCCTCTGAACACTGAAGCTTTCTTT,CASSQVTGPLNTEAFF
TRBJ2-7,once,12,TRBV10-1,NA,TGCGCCAGCCCTAAGGGGGGGCTGGAGCAGTACTTC,CASPKGGLEQYF
TRBJ2-4,NA,17,TRBV14,NA,TGTGCCAGCAGCCAAGATGGGGGGGCCCTAGCCAAAAACATTCAGTACTTC,CASSQDGGALAKNIQYF
TRBJ2-4,NA,16,TRBV4-1,TRBD2,TGCGCCAGCAGCCCGACTGGACTAGCGGGAGATTACATTCAGTACTTC,CASSPTGLAGDYIQYF
TRBJ1-6,NA,14,TRBV6-1,NA,TGTGCCAGCAAAAGAGACCTCTATAATTCACCCCTCCACTTT,CASKRDLYNSPLHF
TRBJ2-5,NA,15,TRBV7-2,NA,TGTGCCAGCAGCTTAATCCGGGGCGGCGGGATGACCCAGTACTTC,CASSLIRGGGMTQYF
TRBJ1-3,NA,15,TRBV29-1,NA,TGCAGCGTTGAAGATCACGAAAACTCTGGAAACACCATATATTTT,CSVEDHENSGNTIYF
TRBJ2-7,few,15,TRBV11-3,TRBD2,TGTGCCAGCAGCTTAGAGGCGGGGGTGGCCTACGAGCAGTACTTC,CASSLEAGVAYEQYF
TRBJ2-7,NA,16,TRBV11-2,TRBD2,TGTGCCAGCAGCTTAGGACTAGCGGGGGGTTTCTACGAGCAGTACTTC,CASSLGLAGGFYEQYF
TRBJ2-1,NA,13,TRBV27,TRBD2,TGTGCCAGCAGTAGCGGGAGGGCCAATGAGCAGTTCTTC,CASSSGRANEQFF
TRBJ2-7,NA,13,TRBV6-5,TRBD1,TGTGCCAGCAGCCGGGACAGGGGGCGCGAGCAGTACTTC,CASSRDRGREQYF